Listed below are T cell receptor beta chains from one sample, sequenced in a study of blood T cell repertoires in COVID-19. Profiling relied on immunoSEQ multiplex PCR, and the TCRdb table lists in-frame clones only, not all of them. The sample shows a few hundred thousand clones, 70% to 90% of them seen only once. The sample comprised peripheral blood. These receptors all come from a woman aged 25 to 39 with COVID-19, enrolled during active disease. Both conserved end residues are part of each CDR3. A D gene is named only where the DNA matches it firmly. Where a row states a size, it is once, few, many or the class of an expanded clone; other rows omit it.

CDR3,DNA,D,J,size,V
CASSLEEGYQPQHF,TGTGCCAGCAGCTTAGAGGAGGGGTACCAGCCCCAGCATTTT,-,TRBJ1-5,-,TRBV7-9
CASSARQSGNSPLHF,TGTGCCAGCAGCGCGCGGCAGTCTGGGAATTCACCCCTCCACTTT,-,TRBJ1-6,-,TRBV9
CSVEAPKNYRPGKGTDTQYF,TGCAGCGTTGAAGCTCCTAAAAACTACCGTCCCGGGAAAGGCACAGATACGCAGTATTTT,-,TRBJ2-3,-,TRBV29-1
CASLQGNSNTGELFF,TGTGCCAGCTTACAGGGGAATTCGAACACCGGGGAGCTGTTTTTT,TRBD1,TRBJ2-2,-,TRBV19
CASTRRGSGRAAGELFF,TGCGCCAGCACCCGAAGGGGGAGCGGGAGGGCCGCCGGGGAGCTGTTTTTT,TRBD2,TRBJ2-2,once,TRBV4-1
CASSLVPAASYNEQFF,TGCGCCAGCAGCTTGGTCCCAGCGGCCTCCTACAATGAGCAGTTCTTC,-,TRBJ2-1,-,TRBV5-1
CASTSTGGASYEQYF,TGTGCCAGCACATCGACAGGGGGCGCATCCTACGAGCAGTACTTC,TRBD1,TRBJ2-7,-,TRBV6-5
CASSSGQYYEQYF,TGTGCCAGCAGCTCGGGACAGTACTACGAGCAGTACTTC,TRBD1,TRBJ2-7,-,TRBV7-9
CSARENYGYTF,TGCAGTGCTCGGGAGAACTATGGCTACACCTTC,-,TRBJ1-2,-,TRBV20-1
CASSHTGELFF,TGTGCCAGCAGCCATACCGGGGAGCTGTTTTTT,-,TRBJ2-2,-,TRBV5-6
CASSFEGTGELFF,TGCGCCAGCAGCTTCGAGGGTACCGGGGAGCTGTTTTTT,-,TRBJ2-2,-,TRBV5-1
CASSHDSNLGNTIYF,TGTGCCAGCAGCCACGACAGTAACCTTGGAAACACCATATATTTT,-,TRBJ1-3,few,TRBV7-2
CASSPPGHGPEAFF,TGTGCCAGCTCACCCCCCGGACATGGACCTGAAGCTTTCTTT,-,TRBJ1-1,-,TRBV18
CASSFTGGRGNGYTF,TGTGCCAGCAGCTTTACAGGGGGTAGAGGTAATGGCTACACCTTC,TRBD1,TRBJ1-2,-,TRBV11-2
CASSQATDSPGNTIYF,TGCGCCAGCAGCCAAGCAACGGACAGCCCCGGAAACACCATATATTTT,-,TRBJ1-3,-,TRBV4-1
CASSPKPMAAGLTDTQYF,TGTGCCAGCTCCCCAAAACCGATGGCGGCGGGCCTCACAGATACGCAGTATTTT,-,TRBJ2-3,-,TRBV27
CASSFIAGAAYNEQFF,TGTGCCAGCAGTTTCATAGCGGGGGCGGCCTACAATGAGCAGTTCTTC,TRBD2,TRBJ2-1,-,TRBV27
CASSVGQGSLTEAFF,TGTGCCAGCAGCGTCGGACAGGGATCGTTAACTGAAGCTTTCTTT,TRBD1,TRBJ1-1,-,TRBV9
CASSYRTSGGDTQYF,TGTGCCAGCAGTTACCGGACTAGCGGGGGGGATACGCAGTATTTT,TRBD2,TRBJ2-3,-,TRBV6-5
CASSLDSLTYEQYF,TGCGCCAGCAGCTTGGACAGTTTGACCTACGAGCAGTACTTC,-,TRBJ2-7,-,TRBV5-1
CASTTGDKGYNEQFF,TGTGCCAGCACCACAGGGGACAAAGGATACAATGAGCAGTTCTTC,TRBD1,TRBJ2-1,-,TRBV6-6
CAISDGTVGETQYF,TGTGCCATCAGTGACGGGACAGTAGGGGAGACCCAGTACTTC,TRBD1,TRBJ2-5,-,TRBV10-3
CASSLRGIGETQYF,TGCGCCAGCAGCTTGAGGGGCATAGGGGAGACCCAGTACTTC,-,TRBJ2-5,few,TRBV5-1